A single sample is the source of the 30 T cell receptor beta chains below, sequenced in a study of T cell responses to AZD1222 COVID-19 vaccine. Profiling relied on immunoSEQ multiplex PCR, and the TCRdb table lists in-frame clones only, not all of them. The sample comprises tens of thousands of clones, 88% of which are singletons, and roughly a quarter rests with the top ten. The specimen comprised peripheral blood, sampled 28 days after the second dose of the MenACWY control vaccine. Receptor source: an adult who received the MenACWY meningococcal vaccine as a control.

This chain joins TRBV7-3 and TRBJ2-1, with TRBD2 matching 14 bases. Unmatched junction bases numbered 5, after V lost 2 bases and J lost 8 bases. The germline V gene encodes CDR1 SGHTA and CDR2 FQGTGA. There are 16 residues in the CDR3. The CDR3 spells CASSLRLAGGGDEQFF. The DNA of the CDR3 is TGTGCCAGCAGCTTACGACTAGCGGGAGGGGGCGATGAGCAGTTCTTC.

The J gene is TRBJ2-1, the V gene TRBV9; D gene ambiguous. This CDR3 contains 15 residues. V lost 0 bases and J 0 bases, leaving 7 bases between the germline ends. Per germline, CDR1 SGDLS and CDR2 YYNGEE. The CDR3 DNA is TGTGCCAGCAGCGTAGGAAGTACCTCCTACAATGAGCAGTTCTTC. Translating gives CASSVGSTSYNEQFF.

V usage is TRBV5-1 and J usage is TRBJ2-5, with TRBD1 matching 7 bases. J was trimmed by 1 base and V by 2 bases; bases with no gene match: 2. The CDR3 totals 14 residues. Germline V lookup: CDR1 SGHRS, CDR2 YFSETQ. CDR3: CASSLGDSQETQYF. CDR3 nucleotide sequence: TGCGCCAGCAGCTTAGGGGACAGCCAAGAGACCCAGTACTTC.

This clone has only a few counts. The V gene is TRBV28, the J gene TRBJ1-5; possible D gene TRBD1, 5 bases. Trimming removed 3 bases at V and 4 bases at J, with 16 bases between. The germline CDR1 and CDR2 sequences are MDHEN and SYDVKM. The CDR3 contains 16 residues. This CDR3 reads CASSFLFKGRNQPQHF. The CDR3 region has the DNA TGTGCCAGCAGTTTCCTTTTCAAGGGACGGAATCAGCCCCAGCATTTT.

The rearrangement links TRBV3-1 (or the pseudogene TRBV3-2) to TRBJ2-5; D may be TRBD1 (5 bases). This CDR3 is built from 14 residues. CDR1 is LGHDT, CDR2 YNNKEL, per germline (reference sequence). V dropped 4 bases and J dropped 9 bases, with 18 bases sitting between them. The CDR3 loop reads CASSRPLRQGAQYF. The CDR3 DNA reads as TGTGCCAGCAGCCGCCCTCTCCGACAAGGGGCCCAGTACTTC.

V gene TRBV2 combines with J gene TRBJ1-6; TRBD1 matches 8 bases. The length of the CDR3 is 13 residues. Germline V CDR1 and CDR2: SNHLY, FYNNEI. With 11 bases clipped from V and 6 bases from J, the junction kept 6 bases outside the gene matches. The chain's CDR3 is CARRDRLNSPLHF. CDR3 coding DNA: TGTGCCCGACGGGACAGGCTTAATTCACCCCTCCACTTT.

J is TRBJ2-1 and V is TRBV12-2; the table's TRBD2 call for D was not verified on the DNA. TRBV12-2 counts as a pseudogene. The CDR3 extends over 15 amino acids. In DNA form, the CDR3 reads TGTGCAAGTCGCCCCCGGACTAGCGGGAGTGGCGAGCAGTTCTTC. Its translation is CASRPRTSGSGEQFF.

The genes are TRBV7-9 and TRBJ1-2, with D possibly being TRBD1 (5 bases). The CDR3 is 13 amino acids. With 7 bases removed from V and 8 bases from J, the gap between germline ends came to 17 bases. The germline V gene has CDR1 SEHNR and CDR2 FQNEAQ (reference sequence). CDR3 amino acids: CASIPAHQGGYTF. The CDR3 DNA follows: TGTGCCAGCATCCCCGCCCACCAGGGAGGCTACACCTTC.

The sample holds one count of this clone. The rearrangement uses TRBV14 and TRBJ2-4, with D possibly being TRBD1 (6 bases). This CDR3 is built from 17 residues. Deletions cut 0 bases from V and 0 bases from J, with 12 bases between. Germline-derived CDR1 and CDR2 are SGHDN and FVKESK. CDR3 amino acids: CASSQEVTGLAKNIQYF. In nucleotides, the CDR3 is TGTGCCAGCAGCCAAGAGGTTACAGGGCTAGCCAAAAACATTCAGTACTTC. Drawing the rest from reference TRBV14 and TRBJ2-4, the complete variable domain is EAGVTQFPSHSVIEKGQTVTLRCDPISGHDNLYWYRRVMGKEIKFLLHFVKESKQDESGMPNNRFLAERTGGTYSTLKVQPAELEDSGVYFCASSQEVTGLAKNIQYFGAGTRLSVL.

The V gene is TRBV3-1 (or the pseudogene TRBV3-2), the J gene TRBJ1-1; D not resolved. CDR3 size: 13 residues. The germline CDR1 and CDR2 sequences are LGHDT and YNNKEL (reference sequence). Trimming shortened V by 3 bases and J by 4 bases, and 9 bases separated the two germline ends. In DNA, the CDR3 is TGTGCCAGCAGCCATTTGAGGGCCACTGAAGCTTTCTTT. Amino acid sequence: CASSHLRATEAFF.

The chain combines TRBV2 with TRBJ1-3; D might be TRBD1 (6 bases). V gave up 3 bases and J gave up 0 bases, with 12 bases separating them. Germline CDR1 reads SNHLY; CDR2 reads FYNNEI. This CDR3 spans 16 amino acids. CDR3: CASSDRGRNSGNTIYF. The CDR3 DNA is TGTGCCAGCAGTGACAGGGGTCGGAACTCTGGAAACACCATATATTTT.

With respect to this clone: The junction does not match germline at one end; this may be a read error. The rearrangement links TRBV19 to TRBJ1-1; D uncertain. The germline CDR1 and CDR2 sequences are LNHDA and SQIVND (reference sequence). The CDR3 loop spans 15 amino acids. The CDR3 sequence: CASSTIFQENTEASF. As DNA, the CDR3 is TGTGCCAGTAGTACCATCTTCCAGGAGAACACTGAAGCTTCCTTT.

The chain employs TRBV27 and TRBJ1-3; D is unresolved. Germline CDR1 MNHEY, CDR2 SMNVEV (reference sequence). Trimming took 7 bases from V and 2 from J, leaving 12 bases between them. This CDR3 has 14 residues. In DNA, the CDR3 is TGTGCCAGCAAGTCCGCCGGTCCTGGAAACACCATATATTTT. The encoded protein is CASKSAGPGNTIYF.

The chain employs TRBV28 and TRBJ2-7; 9 bases are a match to TRBD1. The CDR3 contains 18 residues. V lost 7 bases and J lost 5; bases outside the gene matches: 21. Germline V gene data show CDR1 as MDHEN and CDR2 as SYDVKM. CDR3 loop: CASNLLPSGTGRINEQYF. The CDR3 bases are TGTGCCAGCAACCTCTTGCCCTCCGGGACAGGGAGGATCAACGAGCAGTACTTC.

This chain uses TRBV5-1 with TRBJ2-1; 13 bases map to TRBD2. V lost 4 bases to trimming and J lost 2 bases; unmatched junction nucleotides: 6. In germline, CDR1 is SGHRS, CDR2 YFSETQ. The CDR3 has 17 residues. In DNA form, the CDR3 reads TGCGCCAGCAGCCCACAACTAGCGGGAGGGCCCTACAATGAGCAGTTCTTC. Protein sequence: CASSPQLAGGPYNEQFF.

The V call is TRBV7-9, the J call TRBJ2-6; 7 nucleotides align to TRBD1. The trim removed 5 bases at V and 2 bases at J, leaving 9 bases unmatched. CDR1 and CDR2 (germline): SEHNR, FQNEAQ (reference sequence). There are 17 residues in the CDR3. CDR3 sequence: CASSDFDRATGANVLTF. DNA of the CDR3: TGTGCCAGCAGCGACTTTGACAGGGCAACTGGGGCCAACGTCCTGACTTTC.

The rearrangement uses TRBV7-9 and TRBJ2-7; 7 positions match TRBD2. Germline CDR1 and CDR2: SEHNR and FQNEAQ (reference sequence). Trimming took 1 base from V and 3 from J; bases not matched to a gene: 3. The CDR3 sequence is 14 residues long. DNA of the CDR3: TGTGCCAGCAGCTTAGTGGCGGGAGTCTACGAGCAGTACTTC. The encoded protein is CASSLVAGVYEQYF. Supplemented by reference TRBV7-9 and TRBJ2-7, the full variable domain reads DTGVSQNPRHKITKRGQNVTFRCDPISEHNRLYWYRQTLGQGPEFLTYFQNEAQLEKSRLLSDRFSAERPKGSFSTLEIQRTEQGDSAMYLCASSLVAGVYEQYFGPGTRLTVT.

The chain recombines TRBV30 with TRBJ2-1; 7 bases map to TRBD2. V trimming: 5 bases; J trimming: 0 bases; junction bases outside the gene matches: 4. The CDR3 is 14 amino acids. CDR1 and CDR2 (germline): GTSNPN, SVGIG (reference sequence). The CDR3 DNA sequence: TGTGCCTGGTCTAGCGGAATCTCCTACAATGAGCAGTTCTTC. Translation: CAWSSGISYNEQFF.

The rearrangement links TRBV9 to TRBJ2-7; 9 positions match TRBD1. Trimming removed 1 base from V and 4 bases from J; junction bases left unmatched: 6. CDR3 length: 15 amino acids. Germline V lookup: CDR1 SGDLS, CDR2 YYNGEE. The CDR3 nucleotides read TGTGCCAGCAGCGTACAGGGACAGGGTGGTTACGAGCAGTACTTC. Translated, it gives CASSVQGQGGYEQYF.

The count of this clone is one. The rearrangement uses TRBV5-1 and TRBJ2-3; a possible D gene is TRBD2 (6 bases). This CDR3 region has 15 residues. The germline V gene encodes CDR1 SGHRS and CDR2 YFSETQ. Trimming pared 4 bases from V and 4 bases from J, leaving 16 bases between. In DNA form, the CDR3 reads TGCGCCAGCAGCGCGTCGGGGAGGTCGTCAGATACGCAGTATTTT. Protein sequence: CASSASGRSSDTQYF.

This clone was seen only once. The V call is TRBV5-4, the J call TRBJ2-3, with D unclear. The CDR3 runs 14 residues. Trimming removed 4 bases from V and 4 bases from J, with 13 bases in between. Germline lookup yields CDR1 SGHNT and CDR2 YYREEE (reference sequence). The CDR3 reads CASSPGYFPDTQYF. In DNA, the CDR3 is TGTGCCAGCAGCCCCGGATACTTTCCAGATACGCAGTATTTT.

The chain has TRBV21-1 and TRBJ2-3; the DNA was not used to check the table's D call, TRBD1. TRBV21-1 is a known pseudogene. The CDR3 is made up of 18 amino acids. CDR3 DNA sequence: TGTGCCAGCAGCGAAACCTATTTGACAGGCCGAATCACAGATACGCAGTATTTT. It specifies CASSETYLTGRITDTQYF.

This clone came up once. The V and J genes are TRBV7-8 and TRBJ2-7; 9 positions agree with TRBD2. Germline trimming cut 5 bases from V and 6 bases from J; bases unmatched to any gene: 14. Per the germline V gene, CDR1 is SGHVS and CDR2 is FQNEAQ. This CDR3 region has 16 residues. DNA for the CDR3: TGTGCCAGCAGCGCCTACTCTGTAGCGGGAGTTCCCGAGCAGTACTTC. Encoded protein: CASSAYSVAGVPEQYF. Using reference TRBV7-8 and TRBJ2-7 for the parts outside the CDR3, the full variable domain is GAGVSQSPRYKVAKRGQDVALRCDPISGHVSLFWYQQALGQGPEFLTYFQNEAQLDKSGLPSDRFFAERPEGSVSTLKIQRTQQEDSAVYLCASSAYSVAGVPEQYFGPGTRLTVT.

This chain joins TRBV9 and TRBJ2-1; D not resolved. Germline assignment: CDR1 SGDLS and CDR2 YYNGEE. The CDR3 contains 14 residues. Trimming cost V 0 bases and J 0 bases, with 4 bases left between them. The CDR3 loop is CASSVESSYNEQFF. CDR3 DNA sequence: TGTGCCAGCAGCGTAGAGAGCTCCTACAATGAGCAGTTCTTC.

The chain joins TRBV5-3 to TRBJ2-1, with D hard to call. TRBV5-3 is an open reading frame whose function is uncertain. Trimming shortened V by 1 base and J by 16 bases, and 6 bases separated the two germline ends. The CDR3 is 9 residues long. In DNA, the CDR3 is TGTGCCAGAAGCTTGTTTTTTTTCTTC. It yields the protein CARSLFFFF.

This sequence joins TRBV28 and TRBJ2-1; 8 nucleotides agree with TRBD1. V shed 5 bases and J 7 bases; nucleotides not matched to a gene: 13. CDR1 is MDHEN and CDR2 is SYDVKM in the germline V gene. CDR3 length: 16 residues. DNA for the CDR3: TGTGCCAGCAGTCAAAGGTCCAGGGGGCGTAGTAATGAGCAGTTCTTC. Translation gives CASSQRSRGRSNEQFF. The full variable domain, its missing parts supplied by reference TRBV28 and TRBJ2-1, is DVKVTQSSRYLVKRTGEKVFLECVQDMDHENMFWYRQDPGLGLRLIYFSYDVKMKEKGDIPEGYSVSREKKERFSLILESASTNQTSMYLCASSQRSRGRSNEQFFGPGTRLTVL.

The chain uses TRBV7-9 and TRBJ2-3; the match to TRBD2 covers 12 bases. The CDR3 extends over 17 amino acids. The germline CDR1 and CDR2 sequences are SEHNR and FQNEAQ (reference sequence). With V trimmed by 5 bases and J by 10 bases, 16 bases remained unmatched. The CDR3 sequence is CASSLLLAGGLNRPQYF. The DNA for the CDR3 is TGTGCCAGCAGCCTCCTCCTAGCGGGAGGGCTTAACAGGCCGCAGTATTTT.

The CDR3 here is CASSSRPSDGTGYTGELFF. The CDR3 DNA reads TGCGCCAGCAGCTCAAGACCTTCCGACGGGACAGGGTATACCGGGGAGCTGTTTTTT. This chain links TRBV4-1 with TRBJ2-2, with 9 nucleotides matching TRBD1. The CDR3 extends over 19 amino acids. CDR1 and CDR2 from the germline V gene are MGHRA and YSYEKL. The V gene end was trimmed by 5 bases and the J gene end by 5 bases; junction bases not matched to a gene: 18.

The gene calls are TRBV7-3 and TRBJ2-5, with D perhaps being TRBD1 or TRBD2 (5 bases each). V was clipped by 0 bases and J by 5 bases, with 10 bases between them. The length of the CDR3 is 14 residues. Germline loops: CDR1 SGHTA, CDR2 FQGTGA. Written as DNA, the CDR3 is TGTGCCAGCAGCTTAACCCCGGGGCTGGAGACCCAGTACTTC. As protein: CASSLTPGLETQYF.

The V call is TRBV9, the J call TRBJ1-1; D uncertain. V lost 4 bases to trimming and J lost 0 bases, with 13 bases between them. CDR1 and CDR2 (germline): SGDLS, YYNGEE. CDR3 length: 15 amino acids. The chain's CDR3 is CASSLGGQLNTEAFF. CDR3 nucleotides: TGTGCCAGCAGCTTAGGTGGCCAGCTGAACACTGAAGCTTTCTTT.